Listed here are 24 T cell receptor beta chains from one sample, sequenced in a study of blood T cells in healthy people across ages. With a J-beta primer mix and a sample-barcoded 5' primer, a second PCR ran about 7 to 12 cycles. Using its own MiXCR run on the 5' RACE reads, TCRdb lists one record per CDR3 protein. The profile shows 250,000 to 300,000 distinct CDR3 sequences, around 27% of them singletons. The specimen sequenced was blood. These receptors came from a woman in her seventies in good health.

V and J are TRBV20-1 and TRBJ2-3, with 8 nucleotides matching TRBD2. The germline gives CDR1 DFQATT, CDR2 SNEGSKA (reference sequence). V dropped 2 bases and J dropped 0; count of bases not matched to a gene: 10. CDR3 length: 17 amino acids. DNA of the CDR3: TGCAGTGCTAGAACGGCGGGAGGACTCCCTAGCACAGATACGCAGTATTTT. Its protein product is CSARTAGGLPSTDTQYF.

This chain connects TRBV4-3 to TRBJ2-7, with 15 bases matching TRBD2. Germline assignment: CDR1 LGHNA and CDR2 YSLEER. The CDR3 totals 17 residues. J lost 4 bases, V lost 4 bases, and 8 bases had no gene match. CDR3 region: CASSPDPGLAGGYEQYF. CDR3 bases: TGCGCCAGCAGCCCCGATCCCGGACTAGCGGGAGGGTACGAGCAGTACTTC.

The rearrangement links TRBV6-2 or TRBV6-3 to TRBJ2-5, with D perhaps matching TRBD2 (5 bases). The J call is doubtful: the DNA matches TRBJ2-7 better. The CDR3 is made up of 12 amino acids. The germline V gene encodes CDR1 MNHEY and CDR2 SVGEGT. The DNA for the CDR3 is TGTGCCACCGAGGGTTCCCTCTACGAGCAGTACTTC. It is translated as CATEGSLYEQYF.

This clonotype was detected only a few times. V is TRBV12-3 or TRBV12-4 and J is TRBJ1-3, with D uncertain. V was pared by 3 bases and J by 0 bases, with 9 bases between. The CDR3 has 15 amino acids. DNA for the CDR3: TGTGCCAGCAGTTTCTGGACGCACTCTGGAAACACCATATATTTT. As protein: CASSFWTHSGNTIYF.

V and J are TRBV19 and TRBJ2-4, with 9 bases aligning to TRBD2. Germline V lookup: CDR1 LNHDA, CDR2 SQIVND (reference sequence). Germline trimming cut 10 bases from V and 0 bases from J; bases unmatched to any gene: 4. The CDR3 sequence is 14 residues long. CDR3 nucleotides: TGTGCCACCTTTAGCGGGAGAGCCAAAAACATTCAGTACTTC. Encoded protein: CATFSGRAKNIQYF.

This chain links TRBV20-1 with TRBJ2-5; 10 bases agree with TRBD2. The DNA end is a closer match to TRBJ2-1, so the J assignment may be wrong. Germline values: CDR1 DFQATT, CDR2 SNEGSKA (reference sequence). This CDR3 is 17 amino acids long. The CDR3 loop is CSARDRKREGLRNEQFF. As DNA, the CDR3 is TGCAGTGCTAGAGATCGGAAGCGGGAGGGCCTAAGGAATGAGCAGTTCTTC.

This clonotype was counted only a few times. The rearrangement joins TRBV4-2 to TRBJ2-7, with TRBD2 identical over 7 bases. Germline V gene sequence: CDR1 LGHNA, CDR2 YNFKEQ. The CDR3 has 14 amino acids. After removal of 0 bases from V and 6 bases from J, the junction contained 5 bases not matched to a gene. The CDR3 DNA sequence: TGTGCCAGCAGCCAAGACATACTAGCGTCCGAGCAGTACTTC. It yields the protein CASSQDILASEQYF.

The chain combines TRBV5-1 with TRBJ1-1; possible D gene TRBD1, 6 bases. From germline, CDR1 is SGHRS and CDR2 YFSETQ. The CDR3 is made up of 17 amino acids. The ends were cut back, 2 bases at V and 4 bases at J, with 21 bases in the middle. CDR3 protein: CASSLNPPGASRTEAFF. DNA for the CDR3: TGCGCCAGCAGCTTAAACCCTCCAGGGGCGAGTCGCACTGAAGCTTTCTTT.

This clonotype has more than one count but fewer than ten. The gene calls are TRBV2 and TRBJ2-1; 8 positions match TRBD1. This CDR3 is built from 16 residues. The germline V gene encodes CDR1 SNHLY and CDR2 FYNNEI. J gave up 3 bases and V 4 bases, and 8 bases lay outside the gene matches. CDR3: CASSVNGGQDYNEQFF. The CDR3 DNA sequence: TGTGCCAGCAGTGTAAATGGGGGACAGGACTACAATGAGCAGTTCTTC.

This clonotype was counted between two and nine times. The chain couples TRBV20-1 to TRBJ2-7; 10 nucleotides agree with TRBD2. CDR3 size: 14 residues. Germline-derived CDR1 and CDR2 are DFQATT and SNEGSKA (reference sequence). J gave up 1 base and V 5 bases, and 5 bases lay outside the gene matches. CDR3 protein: CSAPSGRVSYEQYF. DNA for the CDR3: TGCAGTGCTCCTAGCGGGAGAGTTTCCTACGAGCAGTACTTC.

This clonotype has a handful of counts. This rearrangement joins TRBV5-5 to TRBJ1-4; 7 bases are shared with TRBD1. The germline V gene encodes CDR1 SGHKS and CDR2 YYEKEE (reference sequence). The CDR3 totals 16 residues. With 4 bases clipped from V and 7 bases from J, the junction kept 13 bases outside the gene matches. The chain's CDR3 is CASSPRDGQEPEKLFF. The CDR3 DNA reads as TGTGCCAGCAGCCCAAGGGACGGACAGGAGCCTGAAAAACTGTTTTTT.

The CDR3: CASSQDKLGEGTEAFF. CDR3 in DNA: TGCGCCAGCAGCCAAGATAAATTAGGGGAAGGCACTGAAGCTTTCTTT. The rearrangement links TRBV4-3 to TRBJ1-1, with D maybe TRBD1 (5 bases). The germline V gene encodes CDR1 LGHNA and CDR2 YSLEER. There are 16 residues in the CDR3. The V end lost 0 bases, the J end lost 4 bases, and 15 bases lay between the germline ends.

CDR3 region: CAGARPNEKLFF. CDR3 coding DNA: TGTGCCGGCGCTAGGCCTAATGAAAAACTGTTTTTT. The rearrangement joins TRBV28 to TRBJ1-4; no reliable D call. Trimming pared 11 bases from V and 3 bases from J, leaving 10 bases between. This CDR3 spans 12 amino acids. From germline, CDR1 is MDHEN and CDR2 SYDVKM.

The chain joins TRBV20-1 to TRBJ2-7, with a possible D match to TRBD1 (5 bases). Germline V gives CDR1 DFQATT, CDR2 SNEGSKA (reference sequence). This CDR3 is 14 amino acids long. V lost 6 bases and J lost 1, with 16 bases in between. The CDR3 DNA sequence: TGCAGTGCCCCGTCAGGGTCAGCATCCTACGAGCAGTACTTC. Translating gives CSAPSGSASYEQYF.

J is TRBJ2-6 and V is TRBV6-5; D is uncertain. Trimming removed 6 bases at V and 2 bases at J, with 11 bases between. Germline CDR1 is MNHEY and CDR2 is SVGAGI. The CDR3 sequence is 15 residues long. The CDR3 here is CASSPSHAGANVLTF. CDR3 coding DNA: TGTGCCAGCAGCCCTTCGCATGCTGGGGCCAACGTCCTGACTTTC.

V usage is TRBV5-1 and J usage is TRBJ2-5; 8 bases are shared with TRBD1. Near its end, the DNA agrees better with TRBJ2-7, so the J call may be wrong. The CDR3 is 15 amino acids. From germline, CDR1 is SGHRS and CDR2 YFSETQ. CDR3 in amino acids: CASSKDREVGYEQYF. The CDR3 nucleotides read TGCGCCAGCAGTAAGGACAGGGAGGTAGGATACGAGCAGTACTTC.

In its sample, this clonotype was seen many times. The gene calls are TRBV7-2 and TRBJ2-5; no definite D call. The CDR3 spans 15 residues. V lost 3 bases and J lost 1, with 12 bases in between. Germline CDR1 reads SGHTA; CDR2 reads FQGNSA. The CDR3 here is CASSFSVGPQETQYF. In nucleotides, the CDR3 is TGTGCCAGCAGCTTCTCCGTTGGGCCCCAAGAGACCCAGTACTTC.

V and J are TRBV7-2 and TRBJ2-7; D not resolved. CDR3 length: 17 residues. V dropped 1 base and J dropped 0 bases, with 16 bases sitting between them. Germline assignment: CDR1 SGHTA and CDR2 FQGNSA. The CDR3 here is CASSLGAPRSGSYEQYF. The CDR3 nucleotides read TGTGCCAGCAGCTTAGGAGCGCCCCGCTCTGGCTCCTACGAGCAGTACTTC. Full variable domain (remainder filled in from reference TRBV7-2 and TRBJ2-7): GAGVSQSPSNKVTEKGKDVELRCDPISGHTALYWYRQSLGQGLEFLIYFQGNSAPDKSGLPSDRFSAERTGGSVSTLTIQRTQQEDSAVYLCASSLGAPRSGSYEQYFGPGTRLTVT.

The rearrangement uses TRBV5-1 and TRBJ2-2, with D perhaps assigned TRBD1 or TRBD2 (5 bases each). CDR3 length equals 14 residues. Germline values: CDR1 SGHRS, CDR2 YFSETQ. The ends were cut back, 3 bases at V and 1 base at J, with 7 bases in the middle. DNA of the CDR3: TGCGCCAGCAGCTGGGGGAAGAACACCGGGGAGCTGTTTTTT. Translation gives CASSWGKNTGELFF. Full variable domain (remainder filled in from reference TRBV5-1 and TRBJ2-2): KAGVTQTPRYLIKTRGQQVTLSCSPISGHRSVSWYQQTPGQGLQFLFEYFSETQRNKGNFPGRFSGRQFSNSRSEMNVSTLELGDSALYLCASSWGKNTGELFFGEGSRLTVL.

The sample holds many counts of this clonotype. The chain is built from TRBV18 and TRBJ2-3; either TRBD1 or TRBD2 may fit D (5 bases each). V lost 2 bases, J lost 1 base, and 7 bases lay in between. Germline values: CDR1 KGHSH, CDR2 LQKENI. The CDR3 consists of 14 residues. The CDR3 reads CASSPGTGTDTQYF. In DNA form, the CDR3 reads TGTGCCAGCTCACCAGGGACCGGCACAGATACGCAGTATTTT.

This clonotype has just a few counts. CDR3 nucleotide sequence: TGCGCCAGCAGCCAAAAAGGAGGGACGGGCATGAACACTGAAGCTTTCTTT. Its protein product is CASSQKGGTGMNTEAFF. V gene TRBV4-1 combines with J gene TRBJ1-1, with a tentative D call TRBD1 (5 bases). The length of the CDR3 is 17 residues. Germline V lookup: CDR1 MGHRA, CDR2 YSYEKL. Deletions cut 2 bases from V and 0 bases from J, with 16 bases between.

The CDR3 sequence is CASSQSWGGGEQYF. CDR3 sequence (DNA): TGCGCCAGCAGCCAGTCCTGGGGGGGAGGGGAGCAGTACTTC. V gene TRBV5-1 combines with J gene TRBJ2-7; 7 bases align to TRBD2. The CDR3 is 14 amino acids. Germline V lookup: CDR1 SGHRS, CDR2 YFSETQ. With V trimmed by 4 bases and J by 7 bases, 11 bases remained unmatched.

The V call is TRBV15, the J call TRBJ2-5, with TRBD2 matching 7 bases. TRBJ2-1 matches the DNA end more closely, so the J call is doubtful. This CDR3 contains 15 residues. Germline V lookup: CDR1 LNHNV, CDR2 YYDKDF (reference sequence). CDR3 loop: CATSREGEGSNEQFF. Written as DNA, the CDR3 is TGTGCCACCAGCAGAGAAGGGGAGGGTAGCAATGAGCAGTTCTTC.

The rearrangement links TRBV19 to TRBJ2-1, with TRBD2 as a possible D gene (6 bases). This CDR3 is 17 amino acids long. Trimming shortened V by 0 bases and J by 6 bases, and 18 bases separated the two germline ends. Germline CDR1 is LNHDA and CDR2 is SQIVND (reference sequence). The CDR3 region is CASSIDREAGLSNEQFF. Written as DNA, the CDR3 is TGTGCCAGTAGTATAGATAGGGAGGCAGGTTTAAGCAATGAGCAGTTCTTC.